A selection of T cell receptor beta chains follows, all from one sample in a study of blood T cell repertoires in COVID-19. Assay: immunoSEQ multiplex PCR; the TCRdb copy retains only in-frame clones and omits some. The table includes 150,000 or so clones, about 87% detected once. The material sequenced was peripheral blood. The origin of the receptors is a man between 60 and 75 years old with COVID-19, enrolled during active disease. Each CDR3 is given with its conserved first and last residue.

j_call v_call cdr3_aa
TRBJ1-6 TRBV19 CASSSGDRGNSPLHF
TRBJ2-1 TRBV18 CASSLPGLAGVDEQFF
TRBJ1-1 TRBV6-1 CASSESRQGLTEAFF
TRBJ1-4 TRBV12-1 CARVYSHSSTNEKLFF
TRBJ1-6 TRBV19 CATKQGWDNSPLHF
TRBJ1-1 TRBV7-2 CASSFTQGIGSEAFF
TRBJ1-5 TRBV28 CASRFQRSNQPQHF
TRBJ1-2 TRBV27 CASSSLPQGNYGYTF
TRBJ1-2 TRBV28 CASSFYGQGYGYTF
TRBJ1-2 TRBV6-2/TRBV6-3 CASSEHRAYTF
TRBJ2-1 TRBV24-1 CATSDSYRGSSYNEQFF
TRBJ2-7 TRBV5-5 CASSFGADRRSYEQYF
TRBJ1-3 TRBV6-1 CASSEGAGNGNTIYF
TRBJ2-5 TRBV7-2 CASSLAVDIGETQYF
TRBJ2-4 TRBV25-1 CASSDPGLHIQYF
TRBJ2-1 TRBV3-1/TRBV3-2 CASSSQGVNYNEQFF
TRBJ2-1 TRBV2 CASRPPGVGQYNEQFF
TRBJ1-6 TRBV6-5 CASRVNRGYNSPLHF
TRBJ2-3 TRBV9 CASSFRQERDTQYF
TRBJ2-7 TRBV9 CASSPGTSGSYEQYF
TRBJ1-1 TRBV29-1 CSGTGGRKAFF
TRBJ1-5 TRBV12-3/TRBV12-4 CASSGQDNQPQHF
TRBJ2-1 TRBV9 CASSEGRTSGGAPTNNEQFF
TRBJ1-5 TRBV6-5 CASQGTGKSGQPQHF
TRBJ2-3 TRBV5-1 CASSVQGTSTDTQYF
TRBJ2-1 TRBV5-1 CASRKGQGNEQFF
TRBJ1-6 TRBV9 CASSVEGSRGDSPLHF
TRBJ2-3 TRBV21-1 CASSKTPGDRSRGTDTQYF
TRBJ1-2 TRBV28 CASSLAAYGYTF
TRBJ1-2 TRBV18 CASSPQVGSYGYTF
TRBJ2-7 TRBV11-2 CASSLEAGYEQYF
TRBJ1-2 TRBV27 CASSSEDSSGYTF
TRBJ1-2 TRBV3-1/TRBV3-2 CASSNQQGSFGYTF
TRBJ2-2 TRBV13 CASSSALRNTGELFF
TRBJ2-3 TRBV7-3 CASSSGTGWTDTQYF
TRBJ2-3 TRBV5-4 CASSVPGQGTDTQYF
TRBJ1-5 TRBV5-8 CASSLVGQGASNQPQHF
TRBJ1-2 TRBV7-8 CASSLDGATYGYTF
TRBJ1-1 TRBV5-4 CASSLLLTGGTEAFF
TRBJ2-3 TRBV4-2 CASSQERADTQYF
TRBJ2-4 TRBV24-1 CATSAPTSGRGENIQYF
TRBJ2-1 TRBV5-1 CASSLPGLAAFNEQFF
TRBJ2-4 TRBV7-9 CASSLGQGDEYF
TRBJ1-5 TRBV6-2/TRBV6-3 CASSYGGNGNQPQHF